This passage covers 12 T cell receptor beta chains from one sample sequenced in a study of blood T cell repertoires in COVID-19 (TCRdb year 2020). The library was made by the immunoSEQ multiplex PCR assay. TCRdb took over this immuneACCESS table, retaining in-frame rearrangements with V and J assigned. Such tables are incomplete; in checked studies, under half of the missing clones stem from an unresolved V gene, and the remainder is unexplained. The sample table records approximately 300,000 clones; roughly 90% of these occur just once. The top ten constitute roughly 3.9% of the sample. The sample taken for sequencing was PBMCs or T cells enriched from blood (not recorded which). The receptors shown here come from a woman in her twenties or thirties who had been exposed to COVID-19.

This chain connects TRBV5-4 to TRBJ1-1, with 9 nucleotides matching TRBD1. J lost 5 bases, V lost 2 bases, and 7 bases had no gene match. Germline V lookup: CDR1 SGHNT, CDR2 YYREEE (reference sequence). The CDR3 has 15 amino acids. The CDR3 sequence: CASSLQGAYRTEAFF. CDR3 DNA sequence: TGTGCCAGCAGCTTACAGGGGGCTTATAGGACTGAAGCTTTCTTT. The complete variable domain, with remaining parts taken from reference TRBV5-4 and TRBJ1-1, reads ETGVTQSPTHLIKTRGQQVTLRCSSQSGHNTVSWYQQALGQGPQFIFQYYREEENGRGNFPPRFSGLQFPNYSSELNVNALELDDSALYLCASSLQGAYRTEAFFGQGTRLTVV.

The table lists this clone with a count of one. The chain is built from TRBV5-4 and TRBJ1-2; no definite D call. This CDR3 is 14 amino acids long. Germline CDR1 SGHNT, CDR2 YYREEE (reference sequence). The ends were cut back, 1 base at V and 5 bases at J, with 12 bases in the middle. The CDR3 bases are TGTGCCAGCAGCTTGCAAGGGAGTATTTATGGCTACACCTTC. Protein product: CASSLQGSIYGYTF. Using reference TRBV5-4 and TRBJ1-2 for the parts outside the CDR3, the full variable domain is ETGVTQSPTHLIKTRGQQVTLRCSSQSGHNTVSWYQQALGQGPQFIFQYYREEENGRGNFPPRFSGLQFPNYSSELNVNALELDDSALYLCASSLQGSIYGYTFGSGTRLTVV.

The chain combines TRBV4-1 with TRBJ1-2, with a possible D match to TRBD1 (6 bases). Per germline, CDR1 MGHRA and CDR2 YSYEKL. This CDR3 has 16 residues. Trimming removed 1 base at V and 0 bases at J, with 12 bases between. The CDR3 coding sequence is TGCGCCAGCAGCCAAGCCCCACAGGGAGCTAACTATGGCTACACCTTC. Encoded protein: CASSQAPQGANYGYTF.

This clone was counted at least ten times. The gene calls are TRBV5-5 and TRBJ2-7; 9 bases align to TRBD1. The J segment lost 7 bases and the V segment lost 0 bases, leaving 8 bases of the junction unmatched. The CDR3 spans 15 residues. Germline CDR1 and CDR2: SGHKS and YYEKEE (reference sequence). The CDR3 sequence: CASSLATGTGREQYF. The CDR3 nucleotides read TGTGCCAGCAGCTTGGCCACCGGGACAGGGAGGGAGCAGTACTTC.

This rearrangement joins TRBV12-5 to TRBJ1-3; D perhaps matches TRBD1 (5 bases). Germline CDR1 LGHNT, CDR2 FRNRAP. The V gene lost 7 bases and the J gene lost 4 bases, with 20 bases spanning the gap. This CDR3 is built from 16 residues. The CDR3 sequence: CASDQPPDRRGNTIYF. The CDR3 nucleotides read TGTGCTAGTGACCAACCACCCGACAGAAGAGGAAACACCATATATTTT.

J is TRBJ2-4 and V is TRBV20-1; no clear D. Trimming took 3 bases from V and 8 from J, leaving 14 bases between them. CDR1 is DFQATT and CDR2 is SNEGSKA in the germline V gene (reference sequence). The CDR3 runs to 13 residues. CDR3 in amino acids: CSASYQVWDIQYF. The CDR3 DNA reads TGCAGTGCTAGTTACCAGGTTTGGGACATTCAGTACTTC.

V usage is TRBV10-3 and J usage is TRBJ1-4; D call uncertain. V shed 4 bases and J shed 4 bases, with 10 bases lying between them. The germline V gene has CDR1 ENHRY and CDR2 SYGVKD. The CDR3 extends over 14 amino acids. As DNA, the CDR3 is TGTGCCATCAGTGGGAACAGCGGTAATGAAAAACTGTTTTTT. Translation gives CAISGNSGNEKLFF.

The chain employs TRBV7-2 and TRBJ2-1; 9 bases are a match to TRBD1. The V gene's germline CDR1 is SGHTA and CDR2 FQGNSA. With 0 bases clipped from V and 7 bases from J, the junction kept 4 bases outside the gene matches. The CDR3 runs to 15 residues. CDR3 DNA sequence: TGTGCCAGCAGCTTAGCGACAGGGGGTAGGAATGAGCAGTTCTTC. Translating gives CASSLATGGRNEQFF.

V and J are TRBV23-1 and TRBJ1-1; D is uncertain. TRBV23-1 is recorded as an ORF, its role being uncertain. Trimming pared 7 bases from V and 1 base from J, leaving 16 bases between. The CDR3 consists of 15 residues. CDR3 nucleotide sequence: TGCGCCAGCAATCCCGAAACAGTGACGAACACTGAAGCTTTCTTT. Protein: CASNPETVTNTEAFF.

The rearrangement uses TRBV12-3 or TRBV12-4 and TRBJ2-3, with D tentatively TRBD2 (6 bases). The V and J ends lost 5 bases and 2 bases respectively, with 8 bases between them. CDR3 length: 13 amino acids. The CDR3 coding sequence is TGTGCCAGCAGTCGGGGGTACACAGATACGCAGTATTTT. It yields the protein CASSRGYTDTQYF.

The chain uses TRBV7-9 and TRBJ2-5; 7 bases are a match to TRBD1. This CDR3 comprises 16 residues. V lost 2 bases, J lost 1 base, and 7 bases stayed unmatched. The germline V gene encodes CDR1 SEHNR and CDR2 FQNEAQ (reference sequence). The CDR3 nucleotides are TGTGCCAGCAGCTTAAGAGGGGGACAGCTCCAAGAGACCCAGTACTTC. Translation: CASSLRGGQLQETQYF.

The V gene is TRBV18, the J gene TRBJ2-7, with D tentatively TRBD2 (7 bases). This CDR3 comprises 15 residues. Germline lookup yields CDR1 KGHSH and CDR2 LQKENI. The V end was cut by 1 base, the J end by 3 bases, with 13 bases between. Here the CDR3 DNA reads TGTGCCAGCTCACCACAGGGGGGGGGCAGCTACGAGCAGTACTTC. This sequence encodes CASSPQGGGSYEQYF.